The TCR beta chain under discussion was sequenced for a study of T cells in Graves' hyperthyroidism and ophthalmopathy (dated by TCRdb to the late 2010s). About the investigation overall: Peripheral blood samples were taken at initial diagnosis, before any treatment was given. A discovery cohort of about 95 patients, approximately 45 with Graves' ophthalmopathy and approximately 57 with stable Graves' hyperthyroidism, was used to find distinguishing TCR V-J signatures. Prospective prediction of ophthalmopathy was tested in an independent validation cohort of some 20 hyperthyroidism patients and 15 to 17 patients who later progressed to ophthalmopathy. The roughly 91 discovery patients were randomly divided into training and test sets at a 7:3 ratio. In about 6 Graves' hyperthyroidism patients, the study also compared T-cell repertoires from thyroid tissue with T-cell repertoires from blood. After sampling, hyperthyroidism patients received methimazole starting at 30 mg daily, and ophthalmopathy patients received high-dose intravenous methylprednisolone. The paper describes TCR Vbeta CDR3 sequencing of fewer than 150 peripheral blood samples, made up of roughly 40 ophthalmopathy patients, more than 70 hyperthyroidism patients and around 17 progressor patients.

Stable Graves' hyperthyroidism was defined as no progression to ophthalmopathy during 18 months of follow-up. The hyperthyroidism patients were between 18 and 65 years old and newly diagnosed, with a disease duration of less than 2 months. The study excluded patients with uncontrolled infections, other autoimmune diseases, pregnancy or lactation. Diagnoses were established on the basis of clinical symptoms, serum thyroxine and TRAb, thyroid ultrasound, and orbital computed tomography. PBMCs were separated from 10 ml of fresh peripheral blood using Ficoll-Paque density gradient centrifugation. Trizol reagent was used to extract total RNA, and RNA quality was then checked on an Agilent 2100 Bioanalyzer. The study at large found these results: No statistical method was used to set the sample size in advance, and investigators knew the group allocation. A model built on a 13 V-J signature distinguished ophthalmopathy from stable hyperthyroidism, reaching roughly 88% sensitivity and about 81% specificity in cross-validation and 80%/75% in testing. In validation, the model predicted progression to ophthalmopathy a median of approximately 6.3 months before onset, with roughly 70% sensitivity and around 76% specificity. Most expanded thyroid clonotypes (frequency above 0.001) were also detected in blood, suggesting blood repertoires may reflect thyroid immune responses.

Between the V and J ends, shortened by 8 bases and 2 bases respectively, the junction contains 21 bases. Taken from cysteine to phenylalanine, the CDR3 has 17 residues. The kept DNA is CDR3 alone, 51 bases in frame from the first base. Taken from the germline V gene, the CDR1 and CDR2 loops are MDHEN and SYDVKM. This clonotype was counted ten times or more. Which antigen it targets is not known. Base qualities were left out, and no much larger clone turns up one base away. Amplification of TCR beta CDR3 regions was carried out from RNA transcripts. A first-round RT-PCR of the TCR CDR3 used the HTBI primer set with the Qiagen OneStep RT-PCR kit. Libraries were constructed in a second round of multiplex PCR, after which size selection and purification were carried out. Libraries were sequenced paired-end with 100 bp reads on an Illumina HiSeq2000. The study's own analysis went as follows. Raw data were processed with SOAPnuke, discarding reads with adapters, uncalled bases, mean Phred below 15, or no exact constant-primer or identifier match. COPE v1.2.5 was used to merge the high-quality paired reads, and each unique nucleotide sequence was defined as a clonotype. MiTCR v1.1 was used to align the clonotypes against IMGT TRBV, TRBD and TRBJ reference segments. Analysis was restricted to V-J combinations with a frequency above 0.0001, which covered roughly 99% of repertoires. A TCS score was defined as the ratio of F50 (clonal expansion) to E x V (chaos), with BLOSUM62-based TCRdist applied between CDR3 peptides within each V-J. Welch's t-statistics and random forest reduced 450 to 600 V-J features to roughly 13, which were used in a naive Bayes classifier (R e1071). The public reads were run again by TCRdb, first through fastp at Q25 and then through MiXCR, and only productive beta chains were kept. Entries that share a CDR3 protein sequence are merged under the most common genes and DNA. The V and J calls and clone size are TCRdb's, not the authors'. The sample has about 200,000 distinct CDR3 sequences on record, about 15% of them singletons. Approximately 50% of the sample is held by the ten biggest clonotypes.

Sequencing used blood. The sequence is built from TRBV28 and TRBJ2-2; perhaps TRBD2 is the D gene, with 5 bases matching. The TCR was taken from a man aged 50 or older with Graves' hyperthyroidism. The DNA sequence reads TGTGCCAGCTCAAAAGGGCTCGGACGGGGAAACACCGGGGAGCTGTTTTTT. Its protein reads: CASSKGLGRGNTGELFF.